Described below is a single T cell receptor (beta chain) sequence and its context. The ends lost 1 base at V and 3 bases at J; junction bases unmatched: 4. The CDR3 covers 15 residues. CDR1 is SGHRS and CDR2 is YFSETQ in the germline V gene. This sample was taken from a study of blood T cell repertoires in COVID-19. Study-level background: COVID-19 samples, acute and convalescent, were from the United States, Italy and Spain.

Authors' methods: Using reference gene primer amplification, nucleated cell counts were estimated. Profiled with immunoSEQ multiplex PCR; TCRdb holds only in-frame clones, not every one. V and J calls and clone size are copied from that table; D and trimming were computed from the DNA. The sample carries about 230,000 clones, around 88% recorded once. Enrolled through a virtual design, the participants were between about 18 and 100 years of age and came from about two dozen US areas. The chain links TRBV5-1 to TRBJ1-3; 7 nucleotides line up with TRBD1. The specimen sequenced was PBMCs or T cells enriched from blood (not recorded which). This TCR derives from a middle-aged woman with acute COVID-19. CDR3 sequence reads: CASSLSGTDGNTIYF. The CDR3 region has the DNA TGCGCCAGCAGCTTGTCCGGGACAGATGGAAACACCATATATTTT. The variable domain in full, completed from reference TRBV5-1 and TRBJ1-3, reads KAGVTQTPRYLIKTRGQQVTLSCSPISGHRSVSWYQQTPGQGLQFLFEYFSETQRNKGNFPGRFSGRQFSNSRSEMNVSTLELGDSALYLCASSLSGTDGNTIYFGEGSWLTVV.